Shown below are 3 T cell receptor beta chains from a single sample sequenced in a study of metastatic and nonmetastatic thyroid tumors. All patients were untreated before thyroid surgery. TCRdb re-called the PCR reads through MiXCR. The sample consists of roughly 20,000 clones, roughly 23% of them appearing once. The sequenced sample consisted of tumor tissue. Receptors were obtained from a male donor with papillary thyroid cancer or a benign thyroid nodule (not recorded which). Some clones in this sample may be carry-over from other donors' samples.

This clone was detected ten times or more. This chain links TRBV2 with TRBJ2-2, with 14 bases that match TRBD2. V trimming: 5 bases; J trimming: 7 bases; junction bases outside the gene matches: 9. The CDR3 runs 17 residues. The germline V gene has CDR1 SNHLY and CDR2 FYNNEI. The CDR3 sequence: CASSMTPGLAGVGELFF. The DNA for the CDR3 is TGTGCCAGCAGTATGACACCGGGACTAGCGGGAGTCGGGGAGCTGTTTTTT.

This clone was seen at least ten times. The rearrangement joins TRBV11-1 to TRBJ1-1; tentative D call: TRBD1 (6 bases). Germline V gene sequence: CDR1 SGHAT, CDR2 FQDESV (reference sequence). CDR3 length equals 17 residues. V was cut by 6 bases and J by 0 bases, with 20 bases left in between. The CDR3 region is CASSFTYGTPVNTEAFF. For the CDR3, the DNA is TGTGCCAGCAGTTTTACTTACGGGACACCTGTGAACACTGAAGCTTTCTTT.

This chain uses TRBV11-1 with TRBJ2-1; 7 bases match TRBD2. The length of the CDR3 is 17 residues. Trimming removed 5 bases from V and 4 bases from J; junction bases left unmatched: 14. In germline, CDR1 is SGHAT, CDR2 FQDESV (reference sequence). CDR3 region: CASSPGPGTSVYNEQFF. For the CDR3, the DNA is TGTGCCAGCAGCCCAGGGCCCGGTACTAGCGTTTACAATGAGCAGTTCTTC.